Below are 28 T cell receptor beta chains sequenced from a single sample in a study of response to subunit inactivated influenza vaccine. One entry per CDR3 protein, called by TCRdb with MiXCR from the RT-PCR reads. The table lists hundreds of thousands of distinct CDR3 sequences, over 9% of them singletons. This same sample was also part of a study on T cells expressing NK-cell markers. Per that paper: It was by 5'RACE template switching with UMIs that TCR beta cDNA was made.

This sample comprised PBMCs from blood, obtained on the day of vaccination. The receptors were sampled from a man aged 45 to 65 who received an inactivated influenza vaccine.

The chain carries TRBV3-1 and TRBJ2-1; 16 bases align to TRBD2. The CDR3 runs 17 residues. Germline V gives CDR1 LGHDT, CDR2 YNNKEL (reference sequence). V shed 1 base, J shed 9 bases, and the junction held 6 bases outside the gene matches. As DNA, the CDR3 is TGTGCCAGCAGCCAAGCCGGGGGGACTAGCGGGAGGGGTGAGCAGTTCTTC. It yields the protein CASSQAGGTSGRGEQFF.

This chain joins TRBV4-3 and TRBJ2-2; D not resolved. The germline V and J ends were trimmed by 4 bases and 3 bases, with 12 bases remaining between them. Per germline, CDR1 LGHNA and CDR2 YSLEER. The CDR3 length is 15 residues. The CDR3: CASSRWAHDTGELFF. The CDR3 DNA reads TGCGCCAGCAGCCGCTGGGCTCATGACACCGGGGAGCTGTTTTTT.

This clonotype was seen more than once but under ten times. The chain is built from TRBV5-1 and TRBJ2-6, with D tentatively TRBD2 (6 bases). CDR1 is SGHRS and CDR2 is YFSETQ in the germline V gene. This CDR3 has 14 amino acids. V was shortened by 5 bases and J by 2 bases, with 8 bases between the two germline ends. The CDR3 loop is CASRRGTGANVLTF. The CDR3, as DNA: TGCGCCAGCAGACGGGGGACTGGGGCCAACGTCCTGACTTTC.

The rearrangement links TRBV11-2 to TRBJ2-5; tentatively, D is TRBD1 (5 bases). The ends were cut back, 1 base at V and 6 bases at J, with 24 bases in the middle. In germline, CDR1 is SGHAT, CDR2 FQNNGV. CDR3 length equals 18 residues. This chain's CDR3 is CASSLVGEGQSLGQTQYF. The CDR3 DNA sequence: TGTGCCAGCAGCTTAGTAGGGGAAGGGCAGTCCCTCGGGCAGACCCAGTACTTC.

This clonotype turned up a few times. V usage is TRBV10-3 and J usage is TRBJ1-5; a possible D gene is TRBD1 (5 bases). The CDR3 covers 14 residues. V was shortened by 5 bases and J by 7 bases, with 15 bases between the two germline ends. Germline V gene data show CDR1 as ENHRY and CDR2 as SYGVKD. This CDR3 is CAISTWDGRQPQHF. CDR3 sequence (DNA): TGTGCCATCAGTACTTGGGACGGTAGACAGCCCCAGCATTTT.

This clonotype was observed many times. The chain is built from TRBV12-3 or TRBV12-4 and TRBJ2-1; 9 positions match TRBD2. The CDR3 is made up of 17 amino acids. J lost 2 bases, V lost 5 bases, and 10 bases had no gene match. CDR3 sequence (DNA): TGTGCCAGCAGTCATGGACTAGCGAGTACAACCTACAATGAGCAGTTCTTC. Translating it yields CASSHGLASTTYNEQFF.

This clonotype was seen a handful of times. This sequence joins TRBV18 and TRBJ2-3; D tentatively reads TRBD1 or TRBD2 (5 bases each). V lost 6 bases and J 0 bases, leaving 13 bases between the germline ends. CDR1 and CDR2 from the germline V gene are KGHSH and LQKENI. The CDR3 loop spans 15 amino acids. The DNA of the CDR3 is TGTGCCAGCTCCCCGGGGACCTCGAGCACAGATACGCAGTATTTT. This sequence encodes CASSPGTSSTDTQYF.

The chain combines TRBV5-1 with TRBJ2-1, with 9 bases identical to TRBD1. From germline, CDR1 is SGHRS and CDR2 YFSETQ. The V gene end was trimmed by 4 bases and the J gene end by 7 bases; junction bases not matched to a gene: 9. The CDR3 runs 15 residues. The CDR3 is CASSLRDRGANEQFF. As DNA, the CDR3 is TGCGCCAGCAGCCTCCGAGACAGGGGGGCGAATGAGCAGTTCTTC. The full variable domain, with the rest looked up from reference TRBV5-1 and TRBJ2-1, is KAGVTQTPRYLIKTRGQQVTLSCSPISGHRSVSWYQQTPGQGLQFLFEYFSETQRNKGNFPGRFSGRQFSNSRSEMNVSTLELGDSALYLCASSLRDRGANEQFFGPGTRLTVL.

This clonotype was detected a few times. The chain links TRBV5-1 to TRBJ2-7; 8 nucleotides align to TRBD1. The CDR3 totals 15 residues. Germline V gene sequence: CDR1 SGHRS, CDR2 YFSETQ. The V gene end was trimmed by 1 base and the J gene end by 2 bases; junction bases not matched to a gene: 5. The CDR3 region has the DNA TGCGCCAGCAGCTTGACCGGGACAGGTACCTACGAGCAGTACTTC. As protein: CASSLTGTGTYEQYF.

This clonotype was observed a handful of times. The V call is TRBV12-3 or TRBV12-4, the J call TRBJ2-1; 13 bases map to TRBD2. Unmatched junction bases numbered 2, after V lost 6 bases and J lost 6 bases. The CDR3 runs to 14 residues. In nucleotides, the CDR3 is TGTGCCAGCAGGGGACTAGCGGGGCTCAATGAGCAGTTCTTC. Amino acids: CASRGLAGLNEQFF.

This sequence joins TRBV12-3 or TRBV12-4 and TRBJ2-7, with D perhaps matching TRBD1 or TRBD2 (5 bases each). Deletions cut 6 bases from V and 4 bases from J, with 16 bases between. The CDR3 consists of 14 residues. The CDR3 DNA sequence: TGTGCCAGCAGGCGCCGGGGACCCTATTACGAGCAGTACTTC. Its translation is CASRRRGPYYEQYF.

This clonotype has ten or more counts. This chain links TRBV7-9 with TRBJ2-1; 8 positions match TRBD1. CDR1 is SEHNR, CDR2 FQNEAQ, per germline (reference sequence). Trimming removed 3 bases from V and 6 bases from J; junction bases left unmatched: 7. The CDR3 extends over 15 amino acids. The CDR3 DNA reads as TGTGCCAGCAGCTTGGCGGGACAGGTCAGCAATGAGCAGTTCTTC. Its protein product is CASSLAGQVSNEQFF.

This clonotype was seen a few times. The chain employs TRBV15 and TRBJ1-5; D is possibly TRBD1 (5 bases). With 0 bases removed from V and 9 bases from J, the gap between germline ends came to 15 bases. Germline loops: CDR1 LNHNV, CDR2 YYDKDF (reference sequence). The CDR3 is 15 residues long. CDR3 amino acids: CATSRDRGVSRPQHF. The CDR3 coding sequence is TGTGCCACCAGCAGAGATCGGGGGGTGTCCCGGCCCCAGCATTTT.

This clonotype occurred a few times. V usage is TRBV15 and J usage is TRBJ2-1; D is unresolved. Germline CDR1 reads LNHNV; CDR2 reads YYDKDF (reference sequence). The CDR3 sequence is 13 residues long. Trimming took off 0 bases at V and 8 bases at J, with 8 bases between the two ends. The CDR3 loop reads CATSRDFVHEQFF. CDR3 in DNA: TGTGCCACCAGCAGAGATTTTGTCCATGAGCAGTTCTTC. Filled out from reference TRBV15 and TRBJ2-1, the complete variable domain reads DAMVIQNPRYQVTQFGKPVTLSCSQTLNHNVMYWYQQKSSQAPKLLFHYYDKDFNNEADTPDNFQSRRPNTSFCFLDIRSPGLGDTAMYLCATSRDFVHEQFFGPGTRLTVL.

At least ten counts were recorded for this clonotype. The CDR3 loop is CASRGQGMGNEQFF. CDR3 DNA sequence: TGTGCCAGCAGGGGACAGGGGATGGGCAATGAGCAGTTCTTC. The rearrangement uses TRBV12-3 or TRBV12-4 and TRBJ2-1; 10 nucleotides align to TRBD1. With 6 bases clipped from V and 6 bases from J, the junction kept 5 bases outside the gene matches. This CDR3 contains 14 residues.

This clonotype occurred a few times. The rearrangement links TRBV20-1 to TRBJ2-2; D perhaps matches TRBD2 (7 bases). Germline assignment: CDR1 DFQATT and CDR2 SNEGSKA (reference sequence). The CDR3 has 15 amino acids. The V gene lost 1 base and the J gene lost 2 bases, with 11 bases spanning the gap. CDR3 DNA sequence: TGCAGTGCTAGAGTAGGGGGGGCCAACACCGGGGAGCTGTTTTTT. Translation: CSARVGGANTGELFF.

The sample holds a few counts of this clonotype. J is TRBJ2-7 and V is TRBV7-9; 8 bases fit TRBD2. With V trimmed by 3 bases and J by 2 bases, 9 bases remained unmatched. The CDR3 extends over 16 amino acids. Germline CDR1 reads SEHNR; CDR2 reads FQNEAQ (reference sequence). The DNA for the CDR3 is TGTGCCAGCAGCTTGACATTAGCGGGGTCAGCCTACGAGCAGTACTTC. Its protein product is CASSLTLAGSAYEQYF.

This chain uses TRBV4-1 with TRBJ2-3; no definite D call. CDR3 length equals 15 residues. CDR1 and CDR2 from the germline V gene are MGHRA and YSYEKL. V shed 0 bases and J shed 8 bases, with 15 bases lying between them. The CDR3: CASSQDWSRTGTQYF. CDR3 coding DNA: TGCGCCAGCAGCCAAGACTGGTCTAGAACCGGTACGCAGTATTTT.

The chain couples TRBV2 to TRBJ2-7, with 12 bases matching TRBD1. J gave up 6 bases and V 3 bases, and 9 bases lay outside the gene matches. The CDR3 runs 16 residues. Germline V gene data show CDR1 as SNHLY and CDR2 as FYNNEI. The CDR3 DNA reads TGTGCCAGCAGTGACCCCAGGGACAGGGGGCGCGGCGAGCAGTACTTC. Protein: CASSDPRDRGRGEQYF. Variable domain in full (rest from reference TRBV2 and TRBJ2-7): EPEVTQTPSHQVTQMGQEVILRCVPISNHLYFYWYRQILGQKVEFLVSFYNNEISEKSEIFDDQFSVERPDGSNFTLKIRSTKLEDSAMYFCASSDPRDRGRGEQYFGPGTRLTVT.

This clonotype was seen many times. This chain joins TRBV7-2 and TRBJ2-5, with 8 bases lining up with TRBD2. The CDR3 contains 16 residues. V dropped 4 bases and J dropped 4; count of bases not matched to a gene: 11. CDR1 and CDR2 from the germline V gene are SGHTA and FQGNSA. CDR3 sequence: CASSSRSSGKRETQYF. DNA of the CDR3: TGTGCCAGCAGCTCCAGGAGTAGCGGGAAGAGAGAGACCCAGTACTTC.

This clonotype was picked up a small number of times. The chain uses TRBV4-3 and TRBJ2-7; tentative D call: TRBD1 (5 bases). The CDR3 is made up of 15 amino acids. The V end lost 0 bases, the J end lost 3 bases, and 12 bases lay between the germline ends. The V gene's germline CDR1 is LGHNA and CDR2 YSLEER. CDR3 residues: CASSQDAQGDYEQYF. CDR3 DNA: TGCGCCAGCAGCCAAGATGCCCAGGGTGACTACGAGCAGTACTTC.

This clonotype was seen a handful of times. The chain carries TRBV12-3 or TRBV12-4 and TRBJ1-2; a weak D match, TRBD1 (6 bases). The CDR3 runs 16 residues. V was shortened by 5 bases and J by 3 bases, with 19 bases between the two germline ends. The CDR3 DNA follows: TGTGCCAGCAGTGGACTACAGGGAATTAAAGACTATGGCTACACCTTC. Amino acid sequence: CASSGLQGIKDYGYTF.

This clonotype was seen a few times. The J gene is TRBJ2-1, the V gene TRBV12-3 or TRBV12-4, with D perhaps TRBD2 (5 bases). Deletions cut 6 bases from V and 1 base from J, with 13 bases between. This CDR3 has 15 amino acids. The CDR3 here is CASRPSGTSYNEQFF. As DNA, the CDR3 is TGTGCCAGCAGGCCGAGCGGAACTTCCTACAATGAGCAGTTCTTC.

V and J are TRBV20-1 and TRBJ2-5, with 7 nucleotides matching TRBD1. CDR3 size: 14 residues. V lost 2 bases to trimming and J lost 0 bases; unmatched junction nucleotides: 3. The germline CDR1 and CDR2 sequences are DFQATT and SNEGSKA (reference sequence). DNA of the CDR3: TGCAGTGCTAGACAACAGGGGTACCAAGAGACCCAGTACTTC. Its protein product is CSARQQGYQETQYF.

This rearrangement joins TRBV20-1 to TRBJ1-4; D unresolved. The CDR3 contains 12 residues. The germline CDR1 and CDR2 sequences are DFQATT and SNEGSKA (reference sequence). V was cut by 1 base and J by 6 bases, with 6 bases left in between. The CDR3 DNA follows: TGCAGTGCTAGAGCTCTGGATGAAAAACTGTTTTTT. Translation: CSARALDEKLFF.

The rearrangement links TRBV28 to TRBJ1-5; D remains unclear. The CDR3 runs 12 residues. V gave up 6 bases and J gave up 7 bases, with 10 bases separating them. Germline V gene lookup returns CDR1 MDHEN and CDR2 SYDVKM. The DNA for the CDR3 is TGTGCCAGCAGGGGTCCCGGGCAGCCCCAGCATTTT. Its protein is CASRGPGQPQHF.

This sequence joins TRBV29-1 and TRBJ2-7; TRBD1 matches at 7 bases. This CDR3 has 12 residues. With 4 bases clipped from V and 2 bases from J, the junction kept 2 bases outside the gene matches. The germline gives CDR1 SQVTM, CDR2 ANQGSEA. CDR3 region: CSVGGQTYEQYF. CDR3 sequence (DNA): TGCAGCGTTGGGGGACAGACCTACGAGCAGTACTTC.

This clonotype has only a few counts. The chain recombines TRBV4-3 with TRBJ2-7; perhaps TRBD2 as D (6 bases). V was trimmed by 0 bases and J by 1 base, leaving 10 bases between them. The CDR3 is made up of 15 amino acids. Germline CDR1 is LGHNA and CDR2 is YSLEER. Here the CDR3 DNA reads TGCGCCAGCAGCCAAGATATGGGGGGTTCCTACGAGCAGTACTTC. Residues: CASSQDMGGSYEQYF.